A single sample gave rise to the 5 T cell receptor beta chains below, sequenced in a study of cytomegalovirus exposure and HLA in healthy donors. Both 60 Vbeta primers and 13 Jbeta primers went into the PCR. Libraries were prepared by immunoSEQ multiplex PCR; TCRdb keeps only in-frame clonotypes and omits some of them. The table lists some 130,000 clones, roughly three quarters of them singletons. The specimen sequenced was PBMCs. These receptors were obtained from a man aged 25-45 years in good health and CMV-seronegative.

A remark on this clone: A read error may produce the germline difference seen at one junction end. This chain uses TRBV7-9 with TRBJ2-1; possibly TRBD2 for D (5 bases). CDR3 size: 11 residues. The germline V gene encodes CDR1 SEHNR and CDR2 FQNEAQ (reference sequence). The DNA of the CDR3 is TGTGCCAGCAGCGACTACAGTGAGCAGTTCTTC. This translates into CASSDYSEQFF.

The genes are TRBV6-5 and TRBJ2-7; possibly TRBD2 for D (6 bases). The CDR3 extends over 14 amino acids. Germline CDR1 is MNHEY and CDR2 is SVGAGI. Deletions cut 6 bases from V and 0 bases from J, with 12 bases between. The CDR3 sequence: CASRSPGVSYEQYF. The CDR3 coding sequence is TGTGCCAGCAGGTCCCCGGGGGTCTCCTACGAGCAGTACTTC.

CDR3 DNA sequence: TGTGCCAGCAGTACTGACAACCAAGAGACCCAGTACTTC. As protein: CASSTDNQETQYF. The chain couples TRBV28 to TRBJ2-5; D gene unclear. Germline loops: CDR1 MDHEN, CDR2 SYDVKM. Trimming removed 5 bases at V and 0 bases at J, with 7 bases between. CDR3 length: 13 amino acids.

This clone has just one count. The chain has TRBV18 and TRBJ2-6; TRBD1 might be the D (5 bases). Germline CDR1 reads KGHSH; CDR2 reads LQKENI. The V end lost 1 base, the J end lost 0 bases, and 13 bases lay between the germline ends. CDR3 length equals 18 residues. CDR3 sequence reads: CASSPRGRADSGANVLTF. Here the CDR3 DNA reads TGTGCCAGCTCACCACGGGGCAGGGCTGACTCTGGGGCCAACGTCCTGACTTTC.

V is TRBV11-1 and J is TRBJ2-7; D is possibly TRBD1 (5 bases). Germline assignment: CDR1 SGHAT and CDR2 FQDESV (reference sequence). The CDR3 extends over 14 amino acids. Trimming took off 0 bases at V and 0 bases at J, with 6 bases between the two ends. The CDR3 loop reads CASSLAGASYEQYF. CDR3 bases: TGTGCCAGCAGCTTAGCAGGGGCCTCCTACGAGCAGTACTTC.